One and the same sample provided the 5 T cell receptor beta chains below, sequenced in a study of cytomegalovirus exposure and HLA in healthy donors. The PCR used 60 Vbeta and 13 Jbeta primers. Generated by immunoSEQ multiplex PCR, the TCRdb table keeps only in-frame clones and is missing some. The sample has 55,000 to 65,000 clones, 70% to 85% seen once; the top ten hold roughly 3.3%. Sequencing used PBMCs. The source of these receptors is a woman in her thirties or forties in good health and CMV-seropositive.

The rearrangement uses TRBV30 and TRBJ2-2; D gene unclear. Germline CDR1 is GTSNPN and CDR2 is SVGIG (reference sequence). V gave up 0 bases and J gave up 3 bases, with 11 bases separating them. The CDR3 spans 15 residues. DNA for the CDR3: TGTGCCTGGAGTGTACGAAGCATTTACACCGGGGAGCTGTTTTTT. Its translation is CAWSVRSIYTGELFF.

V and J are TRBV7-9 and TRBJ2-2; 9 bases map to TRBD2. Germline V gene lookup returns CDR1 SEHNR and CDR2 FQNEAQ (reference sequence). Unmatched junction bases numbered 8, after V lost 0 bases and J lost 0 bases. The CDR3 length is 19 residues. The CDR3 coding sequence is TGTGCCAGCAGCTTAGCGTTGAAGCGGGGGGCTCCGAACACCGGGGAGCTGTTTTTT. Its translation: CASSLALKRGAPNTGELFF.

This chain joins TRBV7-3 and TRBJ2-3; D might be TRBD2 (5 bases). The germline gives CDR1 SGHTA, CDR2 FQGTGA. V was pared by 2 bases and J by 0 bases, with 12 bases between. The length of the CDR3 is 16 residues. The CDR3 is CASSLGLLPSTDTQYF. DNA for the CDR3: TGTGCCAGCAGCTTAGGACTCCTACCTAGCACAGATACGCAGTATTTT.

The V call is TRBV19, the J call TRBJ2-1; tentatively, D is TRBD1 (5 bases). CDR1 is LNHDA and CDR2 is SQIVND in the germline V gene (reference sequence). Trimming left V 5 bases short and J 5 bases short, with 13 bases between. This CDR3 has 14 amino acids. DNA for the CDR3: TGTGCCAGTAGTGAGACAGTAAGCCACAATGAGCAGTTCTTC. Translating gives CASSETVSHNEQFF.

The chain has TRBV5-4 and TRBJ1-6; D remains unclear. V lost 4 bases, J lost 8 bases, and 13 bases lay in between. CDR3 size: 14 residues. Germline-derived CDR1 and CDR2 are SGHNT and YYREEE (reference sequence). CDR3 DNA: TGTGCCAGCAGCCCCCCGGGTTATTATTCACCCCTCCACTTT. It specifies CASSPPGYYSPLHF. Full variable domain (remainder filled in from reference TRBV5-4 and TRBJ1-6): ETGVTQSPTHLIKTRGQQVTLRCSSQSGHNTVSWYQQALGQGPQFIFQYYREEENGRGNFPPRFSGLQFPNYSSELNVNALELDDSALYLCASSPPGYYSPLHFGNGTRLTVT.